This T cell receptor (beta chain) was captured in a study of CD8 T cells in ankylosing spondylitis. The V gene's germline CDR1 is SEHNR and CDR2 FQNEAQ (reference sequence). V trimming: 5 bases; J trimming: 4 bases; junction bases outside the gene matches: 7. The CDR3 is 15 amino acids. TCRdb analysed the 5' RACE reads with MiXCR anew, one entry per CDR3 protein. The table records about 360,000 distinct CDR3 sequences, 20% of them present only once. This clonotype was picked up a small number of times. Sequencing was carried out using blood, either unsorted or a sorted T cell fraction (not recorded which). This clonotype originated in a male donor with ankylosing spondylitis or in good health (not recorded which). The rearrangement links TRBV7-9 to TRBJ2-5; 10 bases are a match to TRBD1. CDR3 in amino acids: CASSRQGALGETQYF. CDR3 bases: TGTGCCAGCAGCAGACAGGGGGCTCTGGGAGAGACCCAGTACTTC.